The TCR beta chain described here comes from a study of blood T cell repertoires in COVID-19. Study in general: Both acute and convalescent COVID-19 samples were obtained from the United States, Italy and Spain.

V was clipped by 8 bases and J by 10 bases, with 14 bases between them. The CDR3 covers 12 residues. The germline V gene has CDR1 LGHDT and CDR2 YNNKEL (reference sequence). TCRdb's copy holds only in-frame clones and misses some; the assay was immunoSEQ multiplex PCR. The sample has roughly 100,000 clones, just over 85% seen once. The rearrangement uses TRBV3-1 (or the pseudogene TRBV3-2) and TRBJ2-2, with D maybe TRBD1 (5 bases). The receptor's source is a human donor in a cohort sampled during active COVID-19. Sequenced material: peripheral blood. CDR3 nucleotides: TGTGCCAGCCGGACCGACAGAGAGGAGCTGTTTTTT. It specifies CASRTDREELFF.